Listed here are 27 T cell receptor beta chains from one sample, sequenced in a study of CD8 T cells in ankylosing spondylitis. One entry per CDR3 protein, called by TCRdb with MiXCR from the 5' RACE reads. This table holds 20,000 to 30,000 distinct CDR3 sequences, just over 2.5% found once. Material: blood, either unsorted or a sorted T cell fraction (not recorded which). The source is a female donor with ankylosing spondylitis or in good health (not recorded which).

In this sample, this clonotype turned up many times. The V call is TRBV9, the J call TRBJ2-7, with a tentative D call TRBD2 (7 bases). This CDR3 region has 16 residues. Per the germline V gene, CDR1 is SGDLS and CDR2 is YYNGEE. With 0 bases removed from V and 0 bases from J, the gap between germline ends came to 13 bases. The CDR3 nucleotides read TGTGCCAGCAGCGTAGGGGGGGGCCCCCTCTCCTACGAGCAGTACTTC. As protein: CASSVGGGPLSYEQYF.

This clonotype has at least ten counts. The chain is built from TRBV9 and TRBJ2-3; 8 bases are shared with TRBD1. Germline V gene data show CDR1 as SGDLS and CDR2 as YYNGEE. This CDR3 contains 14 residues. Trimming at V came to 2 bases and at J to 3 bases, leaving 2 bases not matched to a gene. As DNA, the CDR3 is TGTGCCAGCAGCGTTAGGGACAGGACAGATACGCAGTATTTT. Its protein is CASSVRDRTDTQYF.

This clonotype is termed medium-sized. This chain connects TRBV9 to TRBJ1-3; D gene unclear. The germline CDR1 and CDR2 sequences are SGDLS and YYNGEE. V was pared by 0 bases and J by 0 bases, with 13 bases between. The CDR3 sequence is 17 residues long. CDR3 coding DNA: TGTGCCAGCAGCGTAGCTCCCACCCAGACCTCTGGAAACACCATATATTTT. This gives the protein CASSVAPTQTSGNTIYF. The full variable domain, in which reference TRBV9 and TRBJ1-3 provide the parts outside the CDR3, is DSGVTQTPKHLITATGQRVTLRCSPRSGDLSVYWYQQSLDQGLQFLIQYYNGEERAKGNILERFSAQQFPDLHSELNLSSLELGDSALYFCASSVAPTQTSGNTIYFGEGSWLTVV.

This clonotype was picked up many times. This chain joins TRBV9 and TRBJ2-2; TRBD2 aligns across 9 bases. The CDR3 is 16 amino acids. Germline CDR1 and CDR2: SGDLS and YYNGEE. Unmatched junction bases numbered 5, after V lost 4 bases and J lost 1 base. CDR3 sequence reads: CASSPFSGGNTGELFF. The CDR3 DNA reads TGTGCCAGCAGCCCCTTTAGCGGGGGGAACACCGGGGAGCTGTTTTTT.

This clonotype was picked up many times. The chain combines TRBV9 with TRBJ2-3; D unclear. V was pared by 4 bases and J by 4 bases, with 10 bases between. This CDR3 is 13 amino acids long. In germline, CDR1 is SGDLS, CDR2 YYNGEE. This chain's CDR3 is CASSPNSADTQYF. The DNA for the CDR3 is TGTGCCAGCAGCCCCAACAGCGCAGATACGCAGTATTTT. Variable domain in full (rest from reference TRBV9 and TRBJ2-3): DSGVTQTPKHLITATGQRVTLRCSPRSGDLSVYWYQQSLDQGLQFLIQYYNGEERAKGNILERFSAQQFPDLHSELNLSSLELGDSALYFCASSPNSADTQYFGPGTRLTVL.

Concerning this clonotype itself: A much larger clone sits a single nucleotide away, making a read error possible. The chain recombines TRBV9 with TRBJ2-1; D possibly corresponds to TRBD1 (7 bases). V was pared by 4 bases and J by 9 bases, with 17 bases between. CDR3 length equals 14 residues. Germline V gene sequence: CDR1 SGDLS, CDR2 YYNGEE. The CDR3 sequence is CASSLRGDLGEQFF. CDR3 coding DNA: TGTGCCAGCAGCCTCAGGGGGGACCTTGGTGAGCAGTTCTTC.

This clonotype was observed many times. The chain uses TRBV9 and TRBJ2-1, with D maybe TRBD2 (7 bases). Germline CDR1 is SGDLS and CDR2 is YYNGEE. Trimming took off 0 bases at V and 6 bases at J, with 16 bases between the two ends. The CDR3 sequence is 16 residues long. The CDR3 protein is CASSVGSAGALNEQFF. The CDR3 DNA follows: TGTGCCAGCAGCGTAGGGTCGGCGGGGGCCCTCAATGAGCAGTTCTTC.

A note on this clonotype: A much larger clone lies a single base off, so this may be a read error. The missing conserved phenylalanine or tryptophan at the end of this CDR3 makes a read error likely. The CDR3 loop reads CASSAVRVPGELFY. CDR3 sequence (DNA): TGTGCCAGCAGCGCGGTGAGGGTCCCCGGGGAGCTGTTTTAT. The chain couples TRBV9 to TRBJ2-2, with D perhaps matching TRBD2 (5 bases). The CDR3 consists of 14 residues. V was shortened by 3 bases and J by 6 bases, with 12 bases between the two germline ends. Looked up from germline, CDR1 is SGDLS and CDR2 is YYNGEE.

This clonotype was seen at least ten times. CDR3 region: CASSSGLAGLGELFF. The CDR3 bases are TGTGCCAGCAGCTCGGGACTAGCGGGACTCGGGGAGCTGTTTTTT. The J gene is TRBJ2-2, the V gene TRBV9; TRBD2 agrees at 13 bases. The CDR3 sequence is 15 residues long. After removal of 4 bases from V and 7 bases from J, the junction contained 4 bases not matched to a gene. Germline V gives CDR1 SGDLS, CDR2 YYNGEE.

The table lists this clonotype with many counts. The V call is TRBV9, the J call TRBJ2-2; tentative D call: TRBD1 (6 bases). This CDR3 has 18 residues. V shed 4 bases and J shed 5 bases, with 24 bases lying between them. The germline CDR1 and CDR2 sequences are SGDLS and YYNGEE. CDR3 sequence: CASSTTGSSKIRTGELFF. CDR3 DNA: TGTGCCAGCAGCACAACAGGGTCGTCAAAGATAAGGACCGGGGAGCTGTTTTTT.

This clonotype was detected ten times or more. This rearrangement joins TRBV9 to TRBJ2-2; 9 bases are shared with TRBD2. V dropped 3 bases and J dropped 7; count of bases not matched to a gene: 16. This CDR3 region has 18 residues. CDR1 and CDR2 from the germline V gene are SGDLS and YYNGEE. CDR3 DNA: TGTGCCAGCAGCGAGGGAGTCGGGGGACTAGCCGGAGTCGGGGAGCTGTTTTTT. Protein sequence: CASSEGVGGLAGVGELFF.

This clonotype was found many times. The CDR3 loop reads CASSGEEGGTDTQYF. In nucleotides, the CDR3 is TGTGCCAGCAGCGGGGAGGAGGGTGGCACAGATACGCAGTATTTT. J is TRBJ2-3 and V is TRBV9, with D possibly TRBD2 on 6 matching bases. The germline V gene has CDR1 SGDLS and CDR2 YYNGEE. This CDR3 has 15 residues. Trimming left V 3 bases short and J 1 base short, with 12 bases between.

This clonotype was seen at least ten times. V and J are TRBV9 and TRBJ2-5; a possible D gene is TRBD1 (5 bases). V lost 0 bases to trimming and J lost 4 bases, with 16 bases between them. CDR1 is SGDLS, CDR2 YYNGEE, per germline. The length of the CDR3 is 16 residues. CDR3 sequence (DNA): TGTGCCAGCAGCGTAGCTACGTTGGGGCAGGGAGAGACCCAGTACTTC. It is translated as CASSVATLGQGETQYF. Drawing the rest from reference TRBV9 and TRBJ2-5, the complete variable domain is DSGVTQTPKHLITATGQRVTLRCSPRSGDLSVYWYQQSLDQGLQFLIQYYNGEERAKGNILERFSAQQFPDLHSELNLSSLELGDSALYFCASSVATLGQGETQYFGPGTRLLVL.

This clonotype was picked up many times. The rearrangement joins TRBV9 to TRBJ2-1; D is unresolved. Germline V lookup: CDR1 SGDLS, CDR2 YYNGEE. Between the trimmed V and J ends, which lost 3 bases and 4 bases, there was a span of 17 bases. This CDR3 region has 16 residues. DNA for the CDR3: TGTGCCAGCAGCGGGACGGGCAACTCCCTGTACAATGAGCAGTTCTTC. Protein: CASSGTGNSLYNEQFF.

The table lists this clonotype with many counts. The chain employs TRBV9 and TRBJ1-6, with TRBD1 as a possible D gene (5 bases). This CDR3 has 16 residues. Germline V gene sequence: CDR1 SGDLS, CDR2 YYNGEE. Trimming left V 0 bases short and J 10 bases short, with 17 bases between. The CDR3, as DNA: TGTGCCAGCAGCGTAGGTCACGGAGGGACCGGGTCACCCCTCCACTTT. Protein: CASSVGHGGTGSPLHF.

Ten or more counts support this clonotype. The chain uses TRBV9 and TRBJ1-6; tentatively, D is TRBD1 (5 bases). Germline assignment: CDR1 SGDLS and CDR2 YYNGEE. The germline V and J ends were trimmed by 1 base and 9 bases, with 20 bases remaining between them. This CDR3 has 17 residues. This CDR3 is CASSVTGGGTLGSPLHF. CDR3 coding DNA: TGTGCCAGCAGCGTAACGGGAGGAGGGACCTTAGGTTCACCCCTCCACTTT.

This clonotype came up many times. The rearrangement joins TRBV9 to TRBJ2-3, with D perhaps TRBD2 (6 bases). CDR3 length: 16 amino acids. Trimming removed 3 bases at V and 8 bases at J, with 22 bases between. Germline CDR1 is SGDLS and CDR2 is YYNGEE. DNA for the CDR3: TGTGCCAGCAGCGCCTCCGGGACTCCGCCAGGCGCTACGCAGTATTTT. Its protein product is CASSASGTPPGATQYF.

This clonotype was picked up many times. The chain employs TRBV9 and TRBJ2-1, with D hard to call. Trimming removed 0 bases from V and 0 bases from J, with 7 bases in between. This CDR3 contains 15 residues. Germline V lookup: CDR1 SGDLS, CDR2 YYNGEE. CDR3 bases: TGTGCCAGCAGCGTAGGTCGCAACTCCTACAATGAGCAGTTCTTC. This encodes CASSVGRNSYNEQFF.

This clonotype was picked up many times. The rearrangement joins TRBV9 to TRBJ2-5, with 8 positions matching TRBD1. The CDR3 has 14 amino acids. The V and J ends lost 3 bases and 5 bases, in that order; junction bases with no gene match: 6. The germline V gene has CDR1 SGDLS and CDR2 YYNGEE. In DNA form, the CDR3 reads TGTGCCAGCAGCGGAACAGGGGGGTCGGAGACCCAGTACTTC. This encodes CASSGTGGSETQYF.

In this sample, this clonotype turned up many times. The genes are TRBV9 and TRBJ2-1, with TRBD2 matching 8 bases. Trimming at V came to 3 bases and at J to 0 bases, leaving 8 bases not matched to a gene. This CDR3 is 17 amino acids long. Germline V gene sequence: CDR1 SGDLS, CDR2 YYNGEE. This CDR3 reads CASSGDGGGSSYNEQFF. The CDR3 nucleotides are TGTGCCAGCAGCGGCGATGGCGGGGGGAGCTCCTACAATGAGCAGTTCTTC.

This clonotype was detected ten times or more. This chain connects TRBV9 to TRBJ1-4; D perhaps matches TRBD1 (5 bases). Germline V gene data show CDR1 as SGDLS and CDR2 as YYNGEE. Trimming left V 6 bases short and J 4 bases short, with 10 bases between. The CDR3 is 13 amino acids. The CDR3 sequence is CASTPTDNEKLFF. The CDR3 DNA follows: TGTGCCAGCACCCCGACAGATAATGAAAAACTGTTTTTT.

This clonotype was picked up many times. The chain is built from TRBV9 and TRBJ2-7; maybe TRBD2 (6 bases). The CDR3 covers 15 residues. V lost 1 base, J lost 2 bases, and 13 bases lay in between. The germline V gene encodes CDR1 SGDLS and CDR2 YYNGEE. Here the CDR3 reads CASSVSGGTPYEQYF. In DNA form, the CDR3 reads TGTGCCAGCAGCGTAAGTGGGGGGACCCCCTACGAGCAGTACTTC. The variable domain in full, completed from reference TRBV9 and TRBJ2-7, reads DSGVTQTPKHLITATGQRVTLRCSPRSGDLSVYWYQQSLDQGLQFLIQYYNGEERAKGNILERFSAQQFPDLHSELNLSSLELGDSALYFCASSVSGGTPYEQYFGPGTRLTVT.

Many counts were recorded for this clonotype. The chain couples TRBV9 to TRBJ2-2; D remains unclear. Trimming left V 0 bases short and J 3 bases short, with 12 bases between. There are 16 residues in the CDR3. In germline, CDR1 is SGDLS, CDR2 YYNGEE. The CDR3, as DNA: TGTGCCAGCAGCGTAGGGCTAACCCGGGACACCGGGGAGCTGTTTTTT. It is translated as CASSVGLTRDTGELFF.

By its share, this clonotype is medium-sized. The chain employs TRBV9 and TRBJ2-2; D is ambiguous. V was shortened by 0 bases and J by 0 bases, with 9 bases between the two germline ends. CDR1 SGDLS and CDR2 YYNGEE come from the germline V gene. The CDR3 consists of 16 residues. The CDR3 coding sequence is TGTGCCAGCAGCGTAGCGGCAGGCGCGAACACCGGGGAGCTGTTTTTT. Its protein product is CASSVAAGANTGELFF.

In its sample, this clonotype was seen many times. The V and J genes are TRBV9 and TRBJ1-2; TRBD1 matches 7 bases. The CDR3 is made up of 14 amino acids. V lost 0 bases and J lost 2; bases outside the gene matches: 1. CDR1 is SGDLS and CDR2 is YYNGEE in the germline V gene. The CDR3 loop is CASSVEGANYGYTF. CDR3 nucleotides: TGTGCCAGCAGCGTAGAGGGGGCGAACTATGGCTACACCTTC.

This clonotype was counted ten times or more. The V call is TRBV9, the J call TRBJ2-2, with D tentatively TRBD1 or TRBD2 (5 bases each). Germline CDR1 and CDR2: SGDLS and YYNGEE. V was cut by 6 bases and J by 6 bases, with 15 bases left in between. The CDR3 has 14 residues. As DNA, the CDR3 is TGTGCCAGCACGGCGGCCGGGGCCCCCGGGGAGCTGTTTTTT. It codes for CASTAAGAPGELFF. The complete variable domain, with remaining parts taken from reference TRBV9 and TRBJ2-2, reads DSGVTQTPKHLITATGQRVTLRCSPRSGDLSVYWYQQSLDQGLQFLIQYYNGEERAKGNILERFSAQQFPDLHSELNLSSLELGDSALYFCASTAAGAPGELFFGEGSRLTVL.

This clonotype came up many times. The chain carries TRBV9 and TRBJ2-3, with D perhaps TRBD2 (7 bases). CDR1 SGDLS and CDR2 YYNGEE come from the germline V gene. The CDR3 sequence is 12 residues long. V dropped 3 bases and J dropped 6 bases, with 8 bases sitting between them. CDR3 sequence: CASSEGGDTQYF. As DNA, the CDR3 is TGTGCCAGCAGCGAGGGGGGGGATACGCAGTATTTT.